The 26 T cell receptor beta chains below all came from one sample that was sequenced in a study of response to subunit inactivated influenza vaccine (dated 2018 in TCRdb). Libraries were constructed by RT-PCR. Sequencing instrument: Illumina HiSeq 2500. TCRdb handled the public reads itself, with Q25 trimming in fastp and clone calling in MiXCR, and kept productive beta chains. CDR3 protein sequences are deduplicated, and each keeps its most common genes and DNA. This sample has approximately 520,000 distinct CDR3 sequences in its table, and more than 15% of those were observed once. The ten largest clones take up 3% to 3.5% of the sample. Sequencing used CD4+ T cells sorted from PBMCs, obtained approximately 25 months after vaccination. These receptors all stem from a man between 50 and 75 years old who received an inactivated influenza vaccine. Donor details come from another sample of the same person, matched by shared clones.

The chain is built from TRBV5-1 and TRBJ2-1; no clear D gene. Trimming removed 2 bases from V and 6 bases from J, with 9 bases in between. CDR1 is SGHRS, CDR2 YFSETQ, per germline. This CDR3 contains 13 residues. CDR3 bases: TGCGCCAGCAGCTTCGTGGTCGCCAATGAGCAGTTCTTC. This codes for CASSFVVANEQFF.

The V and J genes are TRBV20-1 and TRBJ1-1; 7 positions match TRBD1. Germline trimming cut 6 bases from V and 1 base from J; bases unmatched to any gene: 17. CDR1 and CDR2 from the germline V gene are DFQATT and SNEGSKA (reference sequence). This CDR3 spans 17 amino acids. The CDR3 sequence is CSALGGRGRRRNTEAFF. The CDR3 nucleotides are TGCAGTGCCCTCGGGGGAAGGGGGCGAAGGAGGAACACTGAAGCTTTCTTT.

This clonotype was detected a few times. The V gene is TRBV20-1, the J gene TRBJ2-1; 11 positions match TRBD2. CDR1 DFQATT and CDR2 SNEGSKA come from the germline V gene (reference sequence). V lost 5 bases and J lost 6; bases outside the gene matches: 6. There are 14 residues in the CDR3. The CDR3 sequence: CSAAVLAGGNEQFF. DNA of the CDR3: TGCAGTGCTGCCGTGCTAGCGGGAGGCAATGAGCAGTTCTTC.

This clonotype has just a few counts. J is TRBJ2-3 and V is TRBV4-2; 13 bases are shared with TRBD2. Trimming cost V 4 bases and J 0 bases; bases outside gene matches: 13. Germline V CDR1 and CDR2: LGHNA, YNFKEQ. The CDR3 runs 20 residues. CDR3 DNA sequence: TGTGCCAGCAGCCTCTCGCGGCCCTTACTAGCGGGAGGGAGCACAGATACGCAGTATTTT. Translating it yields CASSLSRPLLAGGSTDTQYF.

This clonotype was seen a few times. This chain connects TRBV5-1 to TRBJ2-7, with D perhaps TRBD1 or TRBD2 (5 bases each). The CDR3 consists of 15 residues. The ends were cut back, 2 bases at V and 2 bases at J, with 14 bases in the middle. The germline V gene has CDR1 SGHRS and CDR2 YFSETQ. The CDR3 loop is CASSLKGTNTYEQYF. The CDR3 coding sequence is TGCGCCAGCAGCTTAAAGGGGACCAATACCTACGAGCAGTACTTC.

This clonotype has only a few counts. The chain couples TRBV20-1 to TRBJ1-6; no reliable D call. Germline V CDR1 and CDR2: DFQATT, SNEGSKA (reference sequence). The V end lost 1 base, the J end lost 10 bases, and 11 bases lay between the germline ends. This CDR3 is built from 13 residues. CDR3 amino acids: CSARVQSYSPLHF. For the CDR3, the DNA is TGCAGTGCTAGAGTTCAGAGCTACTCACCCCTCCACTTT.

In its sample, this clonotype was seen a few times. V is TRBV4-2 and J is TRBJ2-4; D is possibly TRBD2 (6 bases). CDR1 is LGHNA and CDR2 is YNFKEQ in the germline V gene. Trimming took off 0 bases at V and 8 bases at J, with 20 bases between the two ends. This CDR3 is 17 amino acids long. CDR3 sequence reads: CASSQDVRSGGKDIQYF. Here the CDR3 DNA reads TGTGCCAGCAGCCAAGATGTGAGAAGCGGAGGGAAGGACATTCAGTACTTC.

This chain links TRBV20-1 with TRBJ2-3, with 7 bases lining up with TRBD2. The germline V gene encodes CDR1 DFQATT and CDR2 SNEGSKA (reference sequence). After removal of 1 base from V and 4 bases from J, the junction contained 11 bases not matched to a gene. This CDR3 contains 16 residues. DNA for the CDR3: TGCAGTGCTAGAGTACTAGCGCCTATAAGTGCAGATACGCAGTATTTT. Translated: CSARVLAPISADTQYF.

This clonotype was recorded many times. The CDR3, as DNA: TGCAGTGCTAGAACAGTTTCTGAGCAGTTCTTC. It translates to CSARTVSEQFF. This chain connects TRBV20-1 to TRBJ2-1, with unresolved D. CDR3 size: 11 residues. Germline-derived CDR1 and CDR2 are DFQATT and SNEGSKA (reference sequence). Trimming left V 2 bases short and J 9 bases short, with 8 bases between.

This clonotype was counted between two and nine times. The rearrangement uses TRBV12-3 or TRBV12-4 and TRBJ1-2; D is uncertain. Trimming took 6 bases from V and 10 from J, leaving 18 bases between them. This CDR3 region has 13 residues. The CDR3 protein is CASRETGVGAYTF. The CDR3 DNA reads as TGTGCCAGCAGAGAAACTGGGGTTGGAGCCTACACCTTC.

The chain has TRBV15 and TRBJ1-1; D is uncertain. The ends were cut back, 0 bases at V and 1 base at J, with 6 bases in the middle. The CDR3 totals 14 residues. Germline CDR1 is LNHNV and CDR2 is YYDKDF (reference sequence). CDR3 sequence: CATSRDAKNTEAFF. In DNA form, the CDR3 reads TGTGCCACCAGCAGAGATGCTAAGAACACTGAAGCTTTCTTT.

This clonotype was picked up a small number of times. The rearrangement links TRBV25-1 to TRBJ2-3, with a possible D match to TRBD2 (5 bases). The V end lost 7 bases, the J end lost 5 bases, and 13 bases lay between the germline ends. Germline CDR1 reads MGHDK; CDR2 reads SYGVNS. CDR3 length equals 13 residues. The DNA of the CDR3 is TGTGCCAGCATGAAACGGGGTCGAGATACGCAGTATTTT. It encodes CASMKRGRDTQYF.

This rearrangement joins TRBV4-1 to TRBJ2-1; D may be TRBD2 (6 bases). This CDR3 is built from 17 residues. CDR1 is MGHRA and CDR2 is YSYEKL in the germline V gene. Between the trimmed V and J ends, which lost 1 base and 2 bases, there was a span of 15 bases. The DNA for the CDR3 is TGCGCCAGCAGCCAAGTGCGACGGGGGAAGGCCTACAATGAGCAGTTCTTC. It specifies CASSQVRRGKAYNEQFF.

This clonotype has more than one count but fewer than ten. The chain links TRBV6-2 or TRBV6-3 to TRBJ1-5; D not resolved. The germline V gene has CDR1 MNHEY and CDR2 SVGEGT. This CDR3 is built from 15 residues. The V end lost 7 bases, the J end lost 1 base, and 14 bases lay between the germline ends. The CDR3 sequence: CASTDRHSSNQPQHF. CDR3 coding DNA: TGTGCCAGCACCGATCGTCACTCGAGCAATCAGCCCCAGCATTTT.

The chain links TRBV20-1 to TRBJ2-7, with a possible D match to TRBD2 (6 bases). Germline CDR1 and CDR2: DFQATT and SNEGSKA (reference sequence). The CDR3 runs 14 residues. The V and J ends lost 3 bases and 4 bases respectively, with 16 bases between them. CDR3 in amino acids: CSASQTSRGYEQYF. CDR3 sequence (DNA): TGCAGTGCTAGCCAGACTAGTCGGGGTTACGAGCAGTACTTC.

This clonotype occurred many times. CDR3: CSVERTSGIDIQYF. The CDR3 DNA is TGCAGCGTTGAAAGGACTAGCGGGATTGACATTCAGTACTTC. The chain has TRBV29-1 and TRBJ2-4; TRBD2 aligns across 12 bases. Trimming cost V 2 bases and J 8 bases; bases outside gene matches: 4. Germline CDR1 and CDR2: SQVTM and ANQGSEA. The CDR3 consists of 14 residues.

This clonotype was detected only a few times. This chain links TRBV6-1 with TRBJ2-4; 7 nucleotides match TRBD2. J gave up 0 bases and V 6 bases, and 11 bases lay outside the gene matches. The CDR3 is 17 residues long. Germline-derived CDR1 and CDR2 are MNHNS and SASEGT. This CDR3 is CASSGGSSILAKNIQYF. The CDR3 nucleotides are TGTGCCAGCAGCGGGGGGAGTTCCATCTTAGCCAAAAACATTCAGTACTTC.

This sequence joins TRBV12-3 or TRBV12-4 and TRBJ2-5; no clear D. The V and J ends lost 3 bases and 6 bases respectively, with 8 bases between them. The CDR3 totals 12 residues. The CDR3 DNA follows: TGTGCCAGCAGTTTTGGTCGCCAGACCCAGTACTTC. Encoded protein: CASSFGRQTQYF.

The V gene is TRBV29-1, the J gene TRBJ2-3, with D perhaps TRBD2 (5 bases). The CDR3 runs to 14 residues. V was pared by 5 bases and J by 0 bases, with 12 bases between. Germline V gives CDR1 SQVTM, CDR2 ANQGSEA. The CDR3 protein is CSVQDRTSTDTQYF. The CDR3 DNA is TGCAGCGTTCAGGATCGGACTAGCACAGATACGCAGTATTTT.

On this clonotype itself: One end of the junction does not line up with germline, which may come from a read error. This rearrangement joins TRBV7-3 to TRBJ2-2, with 9 nucleotides matching TRBD1. CDR1 SGHTA and CDR2 FQGTGA come from the germline V gene. This CDR3 region has 16 residues. The CDR3 sequence: CACSQYGTGNPGELFF. DNA of the CDR3: TGTGCCTGCAGCCAATACGGGACAGGGAACCCCGGGGAGCTGTTTTTT. The whole variable domain, filled in from reference TRBV7-3 and TRBJ2-2, reads GAGVSQTPSNKVTEKGKYVELRCDPISGHTALYWYRQSLGQGPEFLIYFQGTGAADDSGLPNDRFFAVRPEGSVSTLKIQRTERGDSAVYLCACSQYGTGNPGELFFGEGSRLTVL.

V usage is TRBV5-1 and J usage is TRBJ1-1; TRBD1 agrees at 7 bases. CDR1 SGHRS and CDR2 YFSETQ come from the germline V gene. The CDR3 spans 14 residues. The junction had 6 bases not matched to a gene; V was cut back by 5 bases and J by 2 bases. The CDR3 sequence: CASRTGTANTEAFF. Here the CDR3 DNA reads TGCGCCAGCAGAACCGGGACAGCTAACACTGAAGCTTTCTTT.

This clonotype was counted between two and nine times. The chain recombines TRBV5-1 with TRBJ2-1; 9 bases match TRBD1. Trimming cost V 4 bases and J 2 bases; bases outside gene matches: 7. CDR1 and CDR2 (germline): SGHRS, YFSETQ. The CDR3 has 16 amino acids. CDR3 sequence reads: CASSPQQGAAYNEQFF. As DNA, the CDR3 is TGCGCCAGCAGCCCCCAACAGGGGGCGGCCTACAATGAGCAGTTCTTC.

This clonotype was found a few times. The chain links TRBV4-3 to TRBJ2-1, with TRBD2 identical over 9 bases. The J segment lost 3 bases and the V segment lost 6 bases, leaving 9 bases of the junction unmatched. This CDR3 is 16 amino acids long. Germline CDR1 LGHNA, CDR2 YSLEER. CDR3 loop: CASSLGGGAIYNEQFF. The CDR3 coding sequence is TGCGCCAGCAGTTTGGGCGGGGGGGCCATCTACAATGAGCAGTTCTTC.

The chain carries TRBV12-3 or TRBV12-4 and TRBJ1-4; a possible D gene is TRBD1 (6 bases). Trimming took off 6 bases at V and 5 bases at J, with 13 bases between the two ends. This CDR3 has 14 residues. In DNA, the CDR3 is TGTGCCAGCAGAGGACAGATCTCCAATGAAAAACTGTTTTTT. Translating gives CASRGQISNEKLFF.

This clonotype was seen only a few times. The CDR3 here is CSAIRVSNQPQHF. The CDR3 bases are TGCAGTGCTATACGGGTTAGCAATCAGCCCCAGCATTTT. The chain recombines TRBV20-1 with TRBJ1-5; D is unclear. V lost 4 bases, J lost 0 bases, and 7 bases lay in between. This CDR3 spans 13 amino acids. Germline assignment: CDR1 DFQATT and CDR2 SNEGSKA (reference sequence).

This clonotype was observed a handful of times. The CDR3 sequence: CATVGGQGYEQYF. The CDR3 nucleotides are TGTGCCACCGTAGGGGGACAGGGCTACGAGCAGTACTTC. The V call is TRBV2, the J call TRBJ2-7, with TRBD1 matching 9 bases. V shed 10 bases, J shed 3 bases, and the junction held 7 bases outside the gene matches. Germline lookup yields CDR1 SNHLY and CDR2 FYNNEI. This CDR3 is 13 amino acids long.